The T cell receptor beta chain described here comes from a study of blood T cell repertoires in COVID-19. Study background: Samples taken during acute and convalescent COVID-19 were collected in the United States, Italy and Spain. T cells, B-cell-depleted T cells, or PBMCs supplied cDNA or gDNA.

This clone was seen just once. Original processing methods: It was from reference gene primer amplification that nucleated cell counts were estimated. Clones were read by immunoSEQ multiplex PCR, and TCRdb kept only the in-frame ones, dropping some. For V, J and clone size, that table is used; D and trimming come from the DNA. The sample lists fewer than 250,000 clones, roughly 84% occurring once. Trimming took 3 bases from V and 12 from J, leaving 27 bases between them. This CDR3 region has 16 residues. CDR1 is DFQATT and CDR2 is SNEGSKA in the germline V gene (reference sequence). The material sequenced was peripheral blood. The sequence was collected from a woman aged 50 to 60 with acute or convalescent COVID-19. V usage is TRBV20-1 and J usage is TRBJ2-1, with a possible D match to TRBD1 (5 bases). The CDR3 bases are TGCAGTGCTAGTACCCAGCTGGACGGACCAGCCAGGGTGCAGTTCTTC. The encoded protein is CSASTQLDGPARVQFF.